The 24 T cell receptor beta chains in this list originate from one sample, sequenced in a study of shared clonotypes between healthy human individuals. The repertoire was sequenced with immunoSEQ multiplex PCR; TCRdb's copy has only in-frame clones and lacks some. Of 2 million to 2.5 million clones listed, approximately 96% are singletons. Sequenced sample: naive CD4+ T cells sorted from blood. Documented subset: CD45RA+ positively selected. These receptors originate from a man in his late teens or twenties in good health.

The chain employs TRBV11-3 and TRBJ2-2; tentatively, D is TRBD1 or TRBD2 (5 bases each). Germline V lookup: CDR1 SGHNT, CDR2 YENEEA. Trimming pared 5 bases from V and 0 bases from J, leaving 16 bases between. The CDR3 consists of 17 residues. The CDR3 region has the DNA TGTGCCAGCAGCAATCCTTGGGGGAGAGCGAACACCGGGGAGCTGTTTTTT. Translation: CASSNPWGRANTGELFF.

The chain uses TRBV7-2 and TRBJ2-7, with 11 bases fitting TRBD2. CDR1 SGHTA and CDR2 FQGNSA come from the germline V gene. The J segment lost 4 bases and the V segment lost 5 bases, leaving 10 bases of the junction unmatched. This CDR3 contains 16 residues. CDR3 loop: CASSPTLTSGSYEQYF. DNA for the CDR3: TGTGCCAGCAGCCCTACATTAACTAGCGGGAGTTACGAGCAGTACTTC.

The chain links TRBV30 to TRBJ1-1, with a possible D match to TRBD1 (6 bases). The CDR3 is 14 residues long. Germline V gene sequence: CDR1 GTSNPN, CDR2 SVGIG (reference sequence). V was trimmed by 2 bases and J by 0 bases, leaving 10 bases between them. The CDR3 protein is CAWSLGTLNTEAFF. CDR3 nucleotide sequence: TGTGCCTGGAGTTTAGGGACACTGAACACTGAAGCTTTCTTT.

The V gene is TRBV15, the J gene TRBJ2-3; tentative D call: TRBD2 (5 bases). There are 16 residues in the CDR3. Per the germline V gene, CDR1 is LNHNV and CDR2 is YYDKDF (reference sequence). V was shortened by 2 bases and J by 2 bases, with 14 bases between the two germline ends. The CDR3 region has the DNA TGTGCCACCAGCAGATGGGAGCCGGGATTCACAGATACGCAGTATTTT. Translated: CATSRWEPGFTDTQYF.

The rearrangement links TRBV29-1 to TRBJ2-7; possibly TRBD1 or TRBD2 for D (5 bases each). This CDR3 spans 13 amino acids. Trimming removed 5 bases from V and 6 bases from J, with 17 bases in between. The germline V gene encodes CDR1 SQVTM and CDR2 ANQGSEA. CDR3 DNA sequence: TGCAGCGTTCGCGAGGGGATGGTTTCCGAGCAGTACTTC. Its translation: CSVREGMVSEQYF.

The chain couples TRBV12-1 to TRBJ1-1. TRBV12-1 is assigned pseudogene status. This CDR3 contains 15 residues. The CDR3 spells CASSFPHPRNTEAFF. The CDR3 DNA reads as TGTGCCAGCAGCTTTCCTCACCCACGAAACACTGAAGCTTTCTTT.

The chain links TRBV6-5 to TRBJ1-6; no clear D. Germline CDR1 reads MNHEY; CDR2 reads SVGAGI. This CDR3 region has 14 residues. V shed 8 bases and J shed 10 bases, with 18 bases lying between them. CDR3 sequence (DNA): TGTGCCAGCGCCAGATCGGACGGTCCGTCACCCCTCCACTTT. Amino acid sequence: CASARSDGPSPLHF.

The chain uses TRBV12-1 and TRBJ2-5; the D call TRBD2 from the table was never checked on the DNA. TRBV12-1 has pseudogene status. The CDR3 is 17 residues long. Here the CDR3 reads CAGKGGRPLATQETQYF. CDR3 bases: TGTGCCGGAAAGGGAGGACGGCCACTAGCGACACAAGAGACCCAGTACTTC.

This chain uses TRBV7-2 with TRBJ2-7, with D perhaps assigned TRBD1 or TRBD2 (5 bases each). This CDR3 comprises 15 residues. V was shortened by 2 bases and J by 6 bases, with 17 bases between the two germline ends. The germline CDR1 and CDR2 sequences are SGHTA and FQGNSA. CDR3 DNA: TGTGCCAGCAGCTTATCCGGGACCAACTTAGCCGAGCAGTACTTC. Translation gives CASSLSGTNLAEQYF.

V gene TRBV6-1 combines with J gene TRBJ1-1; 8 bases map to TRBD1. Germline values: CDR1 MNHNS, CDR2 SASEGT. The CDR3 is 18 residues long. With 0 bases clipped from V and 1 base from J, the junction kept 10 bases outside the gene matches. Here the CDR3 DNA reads TGTGCCAGCAGTGAAGCGTTCAGGGGGCGCATGTGGAACACTGAAGCTTTCTTT. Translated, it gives CASSEAFRGRMWNTEAFF.

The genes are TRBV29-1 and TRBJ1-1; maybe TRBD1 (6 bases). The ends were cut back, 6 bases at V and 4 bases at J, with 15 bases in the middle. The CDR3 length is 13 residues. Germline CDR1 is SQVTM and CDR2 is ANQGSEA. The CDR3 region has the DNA TGCAGCGTGCAGTGGGGGCAAAGCACTGAAGCTTTCTTT. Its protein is CSVQWGQSTEAFF.

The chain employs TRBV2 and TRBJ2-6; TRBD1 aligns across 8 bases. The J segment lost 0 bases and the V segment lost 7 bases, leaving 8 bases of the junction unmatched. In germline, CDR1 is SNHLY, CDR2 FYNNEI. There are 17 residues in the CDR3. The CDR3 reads CASTWDRLGSGANVLTF. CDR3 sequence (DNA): TGTGCCAGCACTTGGGACAGGTTAGGCTCTGGGGCCAACGTCCTGACTTTC.

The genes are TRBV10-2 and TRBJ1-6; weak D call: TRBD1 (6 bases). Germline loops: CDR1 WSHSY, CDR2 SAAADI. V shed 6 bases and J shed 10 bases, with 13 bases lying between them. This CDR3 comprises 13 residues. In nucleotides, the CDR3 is TGCGCCAGCAGCCGTCGGGACACCTCACCCCTCCACTTT. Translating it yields CASSRRDTSPLHF.

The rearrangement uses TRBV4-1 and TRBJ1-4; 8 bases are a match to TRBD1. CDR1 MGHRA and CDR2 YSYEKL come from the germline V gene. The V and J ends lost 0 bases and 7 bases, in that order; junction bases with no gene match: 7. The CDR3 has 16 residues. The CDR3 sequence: CASSQDPTGGSEKLFF. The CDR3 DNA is TGCGCCAGCAGCCAAGATCCCACAGGGGGAAGTGAAAAACTGTTTTTT.

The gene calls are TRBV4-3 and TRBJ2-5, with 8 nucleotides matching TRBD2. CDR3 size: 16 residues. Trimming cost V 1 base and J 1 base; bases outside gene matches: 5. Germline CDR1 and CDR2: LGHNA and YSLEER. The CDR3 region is CASSQVSGRGQETQYF. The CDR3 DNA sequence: TGCGCCAGCAGCCAAGTGAGCGGGAGAGGCCAAGAGACCCAGTACTTC.

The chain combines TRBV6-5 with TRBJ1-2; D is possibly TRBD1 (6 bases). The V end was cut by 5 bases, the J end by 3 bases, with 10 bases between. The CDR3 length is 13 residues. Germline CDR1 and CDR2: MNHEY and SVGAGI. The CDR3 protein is CASSRQDHYGYTF. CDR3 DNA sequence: TGTGCCAGCAGTCGACAGGACCACTATGGCTACACCTTC.

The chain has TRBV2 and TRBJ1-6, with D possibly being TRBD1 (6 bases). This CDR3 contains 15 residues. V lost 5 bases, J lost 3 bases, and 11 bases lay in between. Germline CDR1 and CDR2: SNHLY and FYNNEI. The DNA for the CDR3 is TGTGCCAGCAGTATTAAGGACAGCTATAATTCACCCCTCCACTTT. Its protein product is CASSIKDSYNSPLHF.

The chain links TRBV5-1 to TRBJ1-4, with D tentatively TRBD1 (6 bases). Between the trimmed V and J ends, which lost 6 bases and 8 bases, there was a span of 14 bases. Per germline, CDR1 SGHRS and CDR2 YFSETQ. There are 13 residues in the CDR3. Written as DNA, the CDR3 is TGCGCCAGCACGGAACAGGGCGGCGAAAAACTGTTTTTT. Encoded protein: CASTEQGGEKLFF.

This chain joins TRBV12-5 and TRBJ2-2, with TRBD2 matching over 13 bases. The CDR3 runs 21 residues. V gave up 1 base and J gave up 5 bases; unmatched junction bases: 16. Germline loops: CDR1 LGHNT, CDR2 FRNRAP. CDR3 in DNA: TGTGCTAGTGGTTTGGGGTCTGAACCGGGACTAGCGGGGTCGCGGACCGGGGAGCTGTTTTTT. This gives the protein CASGLGSEPGLAGSRTGELFF.

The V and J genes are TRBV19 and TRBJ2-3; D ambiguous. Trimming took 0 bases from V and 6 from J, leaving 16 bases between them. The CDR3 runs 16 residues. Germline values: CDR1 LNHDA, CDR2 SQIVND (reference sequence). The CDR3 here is CASSIDLFDGRDTQYF. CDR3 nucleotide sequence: TGTGCCAGTAGTATAGATCTATTCGACGGGCGGGATACGCAGTATTTT.

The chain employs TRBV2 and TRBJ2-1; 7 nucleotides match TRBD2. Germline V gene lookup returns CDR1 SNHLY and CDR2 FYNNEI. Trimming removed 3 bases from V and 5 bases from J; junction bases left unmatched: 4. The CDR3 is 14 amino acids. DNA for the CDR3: TGTGCCAGCAGTGACTCTAGCGGTAACAATGAGCAGTTCTTC. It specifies CASSDSSGNNEQFF. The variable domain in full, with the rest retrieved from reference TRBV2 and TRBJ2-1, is EPEVTQTPSHQVTQMGQEVILRCVPISNHLYFYWYRQILGQKVEFLVSFYNNEISEKSEIFDDQFSVERPDGSNFTLKIRSTKLEDSAMYFCASSDSSGNNEQFFGPGTRLTVL.

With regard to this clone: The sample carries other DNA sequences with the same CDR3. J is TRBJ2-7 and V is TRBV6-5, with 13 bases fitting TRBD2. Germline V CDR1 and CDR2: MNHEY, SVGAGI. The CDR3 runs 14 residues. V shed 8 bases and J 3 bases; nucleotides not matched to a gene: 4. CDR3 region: CASRGLAGVYEQYF. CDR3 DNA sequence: TGTGCCAGCCGCGGACTAGCGGGAGTCTACGAGCAGTACTTC.

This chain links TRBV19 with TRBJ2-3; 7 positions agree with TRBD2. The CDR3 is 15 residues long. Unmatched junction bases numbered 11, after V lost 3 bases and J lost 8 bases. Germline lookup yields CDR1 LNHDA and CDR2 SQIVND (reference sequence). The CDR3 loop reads CASSMGGRGPRTQYF. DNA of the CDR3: TGTGCCAGTAGTATGGGCGGGAGAGGCCCGCGTACGCAGTATTTT.

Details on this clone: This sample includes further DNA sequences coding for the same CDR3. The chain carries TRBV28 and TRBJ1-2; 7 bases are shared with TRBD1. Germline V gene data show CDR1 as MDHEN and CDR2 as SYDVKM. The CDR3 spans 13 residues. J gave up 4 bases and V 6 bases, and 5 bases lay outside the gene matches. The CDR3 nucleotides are TGTGCCAGCAGCTCGGGACAGCTCTATGGCTACACCTTC. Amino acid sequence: CASSSGQLYGYTF.